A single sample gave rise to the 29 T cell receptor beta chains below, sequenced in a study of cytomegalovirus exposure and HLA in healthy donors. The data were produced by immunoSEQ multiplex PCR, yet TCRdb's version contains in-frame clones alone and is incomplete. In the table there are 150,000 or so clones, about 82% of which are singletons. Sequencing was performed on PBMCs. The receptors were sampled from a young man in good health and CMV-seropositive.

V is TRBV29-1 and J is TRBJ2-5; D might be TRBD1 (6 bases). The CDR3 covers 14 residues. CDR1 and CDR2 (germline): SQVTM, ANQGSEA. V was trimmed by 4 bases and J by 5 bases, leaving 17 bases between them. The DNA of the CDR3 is TGCAGCGTTGGGGGTCAGGGGCAGTGGGAGACCCAGTACTTC. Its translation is CSVGGQGQWETQYF.

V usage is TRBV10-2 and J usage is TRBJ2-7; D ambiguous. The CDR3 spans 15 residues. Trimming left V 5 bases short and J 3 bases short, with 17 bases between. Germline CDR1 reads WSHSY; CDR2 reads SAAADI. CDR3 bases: TGCGCCAGCAGTCACCTACCTACCTACAGCTACGAGCAGTACTTC. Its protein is CASSHLPTYSYEQYF.

In DNA form, the CDR3 reads TGCGCCAGCAGCTTGGGCGTATACGAGCAGTACTTC. Translating it yields CASSLGVYEQYF. The V gene is TRBV5-1, the J gene TRBJ2-7; no clear D gene. Deletions cut 0 bases from V and 4 bases from J, with 5 bases between. Germline values: CDR1 SGHRS, CDR2 YFSETQ. The CDR3 consists of 12 residues.

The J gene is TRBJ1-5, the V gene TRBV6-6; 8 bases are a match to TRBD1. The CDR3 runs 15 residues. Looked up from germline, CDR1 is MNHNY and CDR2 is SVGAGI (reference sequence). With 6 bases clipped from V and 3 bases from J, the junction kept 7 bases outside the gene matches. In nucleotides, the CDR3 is TGTGCCAGCAGCCCCGACAGGGGATTCAATCAGCCCCAGCATTTT. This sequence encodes CASSPDRGFNQPQHF.

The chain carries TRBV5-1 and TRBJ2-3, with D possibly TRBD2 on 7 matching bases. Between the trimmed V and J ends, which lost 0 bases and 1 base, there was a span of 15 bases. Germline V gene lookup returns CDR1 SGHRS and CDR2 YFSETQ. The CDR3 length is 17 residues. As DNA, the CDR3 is TGCGCCAGCAGCTTGGCACCGGAAGGGGGGGGCACAGATACGCAGTATTTT. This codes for CASSLAPEGGGTDTQYF.

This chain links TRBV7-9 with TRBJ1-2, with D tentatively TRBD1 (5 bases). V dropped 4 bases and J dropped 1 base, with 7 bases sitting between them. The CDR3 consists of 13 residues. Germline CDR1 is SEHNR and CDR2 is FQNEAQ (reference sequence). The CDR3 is CASSSDSNYGYTF. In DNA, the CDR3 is TGTGCCAGCAGCTCTGACAGTAACTATGGCTACACCTTC.

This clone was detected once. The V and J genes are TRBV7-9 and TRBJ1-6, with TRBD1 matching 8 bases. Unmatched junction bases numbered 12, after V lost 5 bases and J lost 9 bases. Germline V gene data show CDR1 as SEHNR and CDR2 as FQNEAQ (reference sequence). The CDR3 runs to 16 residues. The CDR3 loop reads CASSDRPGQEGSPLHF. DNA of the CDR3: TGTGCCAGCAGCGACCGACCGGGACAGGAGGGTTCACCCCTCCACTTT.

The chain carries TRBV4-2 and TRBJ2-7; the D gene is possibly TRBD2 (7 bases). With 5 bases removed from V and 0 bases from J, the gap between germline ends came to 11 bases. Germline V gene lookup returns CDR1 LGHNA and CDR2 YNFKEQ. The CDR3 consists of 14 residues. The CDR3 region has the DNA TGTGCCAGCAGCGAGGGGGGGAGCTCCTACGAGCAGTACTTC. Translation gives CASSEGGSSYEQYF.

CDR3 DNA: TGCGCCAGCAGCCCGGGACAGGGTATCAACGAGCAGTACTTC. As protein: CASSPGQGINEQYF. The chain joins TRBV5-1 to TRBJ2-7; 9 bases agree with TRBD1. Germline CDR1 SGHRS, CDR2 YFSETQ. This CDR3 spans 14 amino acids. V trimming: 4 bases; J trimming: 5 bases; junction bases outside the gene matches: 7.

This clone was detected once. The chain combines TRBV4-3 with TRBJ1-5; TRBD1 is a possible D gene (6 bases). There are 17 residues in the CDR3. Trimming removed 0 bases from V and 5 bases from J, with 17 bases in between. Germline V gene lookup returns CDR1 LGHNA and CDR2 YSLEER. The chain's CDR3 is CASSQDWVGAGYQPQHF. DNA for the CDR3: TGCGCCAGCAGCCAAGATTGGGTGGGGGCGGGCTATCAGCCCCAGCATTTT.

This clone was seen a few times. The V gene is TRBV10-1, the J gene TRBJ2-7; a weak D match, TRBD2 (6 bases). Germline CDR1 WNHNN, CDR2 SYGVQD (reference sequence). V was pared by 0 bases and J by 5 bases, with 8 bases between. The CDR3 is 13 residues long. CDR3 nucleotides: TGCGCCAGCAGTGAGTCTGGAGGGGACGAGCAGTACTTC. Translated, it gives CASSESGGDEQYF.

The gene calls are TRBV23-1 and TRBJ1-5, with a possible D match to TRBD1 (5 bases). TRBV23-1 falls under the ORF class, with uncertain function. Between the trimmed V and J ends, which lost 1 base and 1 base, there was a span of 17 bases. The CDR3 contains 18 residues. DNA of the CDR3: TGCGCCAGCAGTCAATTCGCCGGGGGTTCTTTGAGCAATCAGCCCCAGCATTTT. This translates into CASSQFAGGSLSNQPQHF.

The CDR3 DNA reads TGTGCCAGCAGTTCTAAGGGTAGGGGTAACAATGAGCAGTTCTTC. Protein product: CASSSKGRGNNEQFF. The chain carries TRBV27 and TRBJ2-1, with D possibly TRBD1 on 5 matching bases. This CDR3 region has 15 residues. From germline, CDR1 is MNHEY and CDR2 SMNVEV (reference sequence). Trimming removed 4 bases at V and 5 bases at J, with 15 bases between.

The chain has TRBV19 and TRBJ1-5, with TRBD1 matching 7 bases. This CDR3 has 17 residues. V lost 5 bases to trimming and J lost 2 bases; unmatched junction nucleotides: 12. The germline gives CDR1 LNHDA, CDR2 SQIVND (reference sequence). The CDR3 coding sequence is TGTGCCAGTAGTTTCGACAGGGATCCAATCGGCAATCAGCCCCAGCATTTT. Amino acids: CASSFDRDPIGNQPQHF.

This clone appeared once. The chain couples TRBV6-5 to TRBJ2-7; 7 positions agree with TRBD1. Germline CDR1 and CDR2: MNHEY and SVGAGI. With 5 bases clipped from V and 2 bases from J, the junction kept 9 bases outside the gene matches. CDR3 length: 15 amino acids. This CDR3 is CASSPGQVFPYEQYF. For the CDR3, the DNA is TGTGCCAGCAGTCCCGGACAGGTATTTCCCTACGAGCAGTACTTC.

DNA for the CDR3: TGCGCCAGCAGCGAACGTGGGGCAGACAACTATGGCTACACCTTC. As protein: CASSERGADNYGYTF. The chain uses TRBV5-1 and TRBJ1-2, with D possibly being TRBD1 (5 bases). The CDR3 loop spans 15 amino acids. V was pared by 4 bases and J by 2 bases, with 15 bases between. CDR1 is SGHRS, CDR2 YFSETQ, per germline.

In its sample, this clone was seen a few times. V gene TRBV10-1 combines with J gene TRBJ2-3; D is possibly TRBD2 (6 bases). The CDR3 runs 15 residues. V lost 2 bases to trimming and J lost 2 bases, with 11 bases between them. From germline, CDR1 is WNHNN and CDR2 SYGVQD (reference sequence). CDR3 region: CASSESAGYTDTQYF. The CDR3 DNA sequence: TGCGCCAGCAGTGAGAGTGCGGGGTACACAGATACGCAGTATTTT.

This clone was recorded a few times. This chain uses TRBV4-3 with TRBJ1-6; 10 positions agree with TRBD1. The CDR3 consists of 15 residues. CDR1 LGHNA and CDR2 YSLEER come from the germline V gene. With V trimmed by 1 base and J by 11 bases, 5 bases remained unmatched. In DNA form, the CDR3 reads TGCGCCAGCAGCCAAGGGGACAGGGGAATCACACCCCTCCACTTT. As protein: CASSQGDRGITPLHF.

CDR3 in amino acids: CASSAGLEKLFF. The CDR3, as DNA: TGTGCCAGCAGTGCAGGGTTGGAAAAACTGTTTTTT. This rearrangement joins TRBV2 to TRBJ1-4; D is perhaps TRBD1 (5 bases). Germline V gene sequence: CDR1 SNHLY, CDR2 FYNNEI. The ends were cut back, 4 bases at V and 8 bases at J, with 8 bases in the middle. The CDR3 extends over 12 amino acids.

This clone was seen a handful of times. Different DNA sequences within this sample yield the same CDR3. In DNA, the CDR3 is TGTGCCAGCAGTTTTCGGAATTCACCCCTCCACTTT. Translation gives CASSFRNSPLHF. The chain joins TRBV27 to TRBJ1-6; no definite D call. The CDR3 contains 12 residues. Germline V lookup: CDR1 MNHEY, CDR2 SMNVEV (reference sequence). The V end was cut by 3 bases, the J end by 7 bases, with 4 bases between.

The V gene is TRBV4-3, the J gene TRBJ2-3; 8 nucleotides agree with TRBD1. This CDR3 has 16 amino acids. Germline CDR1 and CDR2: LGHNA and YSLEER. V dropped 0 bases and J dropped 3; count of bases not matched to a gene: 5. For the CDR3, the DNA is TGCGCCAGCAGCCAAGAGAGGACAGGGTATACAGATACGCAGTATTTT. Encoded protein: CASSQERTGYTDTQYF.

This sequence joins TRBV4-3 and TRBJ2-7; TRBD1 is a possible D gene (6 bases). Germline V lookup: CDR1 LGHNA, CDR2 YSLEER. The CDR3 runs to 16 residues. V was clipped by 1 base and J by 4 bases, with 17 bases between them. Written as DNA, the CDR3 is TGCGCCAGCAGCCAAGGAATTACAGGGTCTTCATACGAGCAGTACTTC. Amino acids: CASSQGITGSSYEQYF.

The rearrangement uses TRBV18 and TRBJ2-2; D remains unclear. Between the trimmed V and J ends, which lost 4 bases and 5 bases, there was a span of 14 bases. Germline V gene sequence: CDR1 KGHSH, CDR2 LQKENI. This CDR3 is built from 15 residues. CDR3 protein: CASSLRLEITGELFF. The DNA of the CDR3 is TGTGCCAGCTCACTCCGACTGGAGATAACCGGGGAGCTGTTTTTT.

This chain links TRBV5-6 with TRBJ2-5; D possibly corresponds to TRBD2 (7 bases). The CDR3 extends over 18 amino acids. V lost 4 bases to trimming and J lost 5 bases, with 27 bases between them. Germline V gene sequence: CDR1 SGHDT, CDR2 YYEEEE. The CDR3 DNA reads TGTGCCAGCAGCCCTGGGCGGGAGAACAGGGACCCCCAGGAGACCCAGTACTTC. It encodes CASSPGRENRDPQETQYF.

CDR3 DNA: TGCAGCGTTGAGGTTCCCAGTAACTATGGCTACACCTTC. This encodes CSVEVPSNYGYTF. The V gene is TRBV29-1, the J gene TRBJ1-2; D gene unclear. The germline V and J ends were trimmed by 3 bases and 1 base, with 9 bases remaining between them. CDR1 and CDR2 from the germline V gene are SQVTM and ANQGSEA. CDR3 length: 13 amino acids.

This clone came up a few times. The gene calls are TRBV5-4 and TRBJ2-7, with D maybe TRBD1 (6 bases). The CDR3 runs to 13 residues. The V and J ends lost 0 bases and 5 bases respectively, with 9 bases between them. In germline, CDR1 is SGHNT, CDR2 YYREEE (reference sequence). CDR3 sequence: CASSLDRVNEQYF. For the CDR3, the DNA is TGTGCCAGCAGCTTGGACAGGGTCAACGAGCAGTACTTC.

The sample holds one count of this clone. The CDR3 protein is CASRAGTANSPLHF. CDR3 coding DNA: TGTGCCAGCAGAGCCGGGACTGCAAATTCACCCCTCCACTTT. The chain employs TRBV5-6 and TRBJ1-6; tentatively, D is TRBD1 (5 bases). The CDR3 has 14 amino acids. Per germline, CDR1 SGHDT and CDR2 YYEEEE. V lost 5 bases, J lost 7 bases, and 13 bases lay in between.

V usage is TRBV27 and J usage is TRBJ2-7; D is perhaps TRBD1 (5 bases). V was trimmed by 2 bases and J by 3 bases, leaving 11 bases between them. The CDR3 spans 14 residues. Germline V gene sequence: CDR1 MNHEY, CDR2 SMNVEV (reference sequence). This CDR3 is CASSLGAAIYEQYF. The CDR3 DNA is TGTGCCAGCAGTTTAGGGGCCGCCATCTACGAGCAGTACTTC.

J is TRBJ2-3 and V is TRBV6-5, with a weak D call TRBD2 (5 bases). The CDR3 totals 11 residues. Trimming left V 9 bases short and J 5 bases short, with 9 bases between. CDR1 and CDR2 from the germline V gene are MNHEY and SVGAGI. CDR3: CARYGRDTQYF. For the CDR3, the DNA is TGTGCCAGGTATGGGAGAGATACGCAGTATTTT.